One sample yielded the 21 T cell receptor beta chains listed below, sequenced in a study of tumor-infiltrating lymphocytes in primary liver carcinoma. Unsorted bulk tissue (roughly 20-31 mg) underwent RNA and DNA co-extraction. Using a constant-region primer together with ProtoScript II reverse transcriptase, TCR beta cDNA was made from approximately 500 ng of total RNA. Three nested multiplex PCR rounds, a slightly modified ARM-PCR, produced the libraries for TCR beta. With TRBV1-TRBV30 forward primers and a C-beta reverse primer, the first two PCR rounds were run for 9 to 10 cycles each. TCRdb ran MiXCR on the multiplex PCR reads and lists one entry per CDR3 protein. This table holds some 87,000 distinct CDR3 sequences, about 70% found once. The sequencing sample was made of tumor-adjacent normal liver tissue. The receptors were gathered from a man aged 40-55 years with primary liver carcinoma and hepatitis B virus infection.

This clonotype was seen a single time. The rearrangement joins TRBV29-1 to TRBJ1-4, with D maybe TRBD1 (6 bases). Germline V gene lookup returns CDR1 SQVTM and CDR2 ANQGSEA. The V gene lost 8 bases and the J gene lost 6 bases, with 25 bases spanning the gap. CDR3 size: 16 residues. CDR3 coding DNA: TGCAGCACCTATCTTCGCGGGGGGCGCGTCGATGAAAAACTGTTTTTT. This encodes CSTYLRGGRVDEKLFF. Based on the CDR3 plus reference TRBV29-1 and TRBJ1-4, the full variable domain is SAVISQKPSRDICQRGTSLTIQCQVDSQVTMMFWYRQQPGQSLTLIATANQGSEATYESGFVIDKFPISRPNLTFSTLTVSNMSPEDSSIYLCSTYLRGGRVDEKLFFGSGTQLSVL.

For this clonotype: The junction departs from germline at one end; a sequencing error may be responsible. The rearrangement links TRBV7-9 to TRBJ2-4; TRBD1 matches 9 bases. In germline, CDR1 is SEHNR, CDR2 FQNEAQ (reference sequence). This CDR3 comprises 15 residues. CDR3 DNA: TGTACCAGCAGCTTAGCAACAGGGGGCGCGGGCATTCAGTACTTC. Encoded protein: CTSSLATGGAGIQYF.

To note about this clonotype: An end of the junction differs from the germline gene, which may be a read error. The chain carries TRBV6-5 and TRBJ1-5; 11 bases map to TRBD1. The CDR3 has 14 amino acids. CDR1 and CDR2 from the germline V gene are MNHEY and SVGAGI. The CDR3 nucleotides read TGCGCCAGCTGGACAGGGGGCTTTAATCAGCCCCAACATTTT. Translating gives CASWTGGFNQPQHF.

The chain recombines TRBV2 with TRBJ1-1, with TRBD1 matching 7 bases. The CDR3 extends over 13 amino acids. The germline V gene encodes CDR1 SNHLY and CDR2 FYNNEI. The V gene end was trimmed by 7 bases and the J gene end by 12 bases; junction bases not matched to a gene: 14. The CDR3 reads CASNLDRPQATFF. The DNA for the CDR3 is TGTGCCAGCAACCTGGACAGGCCTCAGGCAACTTTCTTT.

As regards this clonotype: A much larger clone sits a single nucleotide away, making a read error possible. This sequence joins TRBV12-3 or TRBV12-4 and TRBJ1-5; D gene unclear. The CDR3 has 19 residues. The V gene lost 6 bases and the J gene lost 0 bases, with 24 bases spanning the gap. The chain's CDR3 is CASRPETLNPGDSNQPQHF. In DNA, the CDR3 is TGTGCCAGCAGACCAGAAACACTTAACCCAGGAGATAGCAATCAGCCCCAGCATTTT.

The chain recombines TRBV11-2 with TRBJ2-1; D unresolved. The germline V gene has CDR1 SGHAT and CDR2 FQNNGV. CDR3 length equals 13 residues. V dropped 9 bases and J dropped 9 bases, with 18 bases sitting between them. The CDR3 sequence: CARGQTPNGEQFF. In nucleotides, the CDR3 is TGTGCCAGAGGTCAAACCCCTAACGGTGAGCAGTTCTTC.

In the case of this clonotype: The junction and the germline gene differ at one end; a read error may be behind it. The V gene is TRBV11-2, the J gene TRBJ2-7; 8 bases map to TRBD1. From germline, CDR1 is SGHAT and CDR2 FQNNGV. The length of the CDR3 is 12 residues. The CDR3 reads CASSLGTGKQYF. Written as DNA, the CDR3 is TGTGCCAGCAGCTTGGGGACAGGCAAGCAGTACTTT.

Turning to this clonotype: This may come from a read error, since a much larger clone is one base off. The genes are TRBV4-1 and TRBJ2-5; D not certain. Germline CDR1 is MGHRA and CDR2 is YSYEKL. The length of the CDR3 is 15 residues. CDR3: CANSQVFGPSGTQYF. DNA for the CDR3: TGCGCCAACAGCCAAGTATTCGGCCCCTCGGGGACCCAGTACTTC.

Regarding this clonotype: Sequence at one end of the junction differs from germline and may be a read error. This rearrangement joins TRBV12-3 or TRBV12-4 to TRBJ2-2; the D gene is possibly TRBD2 (5 bases). This CDR3 is built from 14 residues. The CDR3 sequence: CASGVAYPTGESLF. For the CDR3, the DNA is TGTGCCAGTGGTGTTGCGTACCCAACCGGGGAGTCGTTGTTT.

This clonotype was counted a few times. A much larger clonotype is one base distant, so this may be a read error. The V gene is TRBV6-1, the J gene TRBJ2-3, with no clear D. The germline V gene encodes CDR1 MNHNS and CDR2 SASEGT. There are 15 residues in the CDR3. CDR3 protein: CVSSESAFGTDTQYF. CDR3 DNA sequence: TGTGTCAGCAGTGAATCGGCCTTCGGCACAGATACGCAGTATTTT.

Points on this clonotype: One junction end disagrees with the germline gene, perhaps due to a read error. The chain employs TRBV4-2 and TRBJ2-4; D may be TRBD1 or TRBD2 (5 bases each). The CDR3 is 14 residues long. Germline V gene sequence: CDR1 LGHNA, CDR2 YNFKEQ. In DNA, the CDR3 is TGTGCCAACAGCCGGGACCTAGTCAAAAACATTCAGTACTTC. This encodes CANSRDLVKNIQYF.

In the case of this clonotype: The junction and the germline gene differ at one end; a read error may be behind it. The chain links TRBV11-2 to TRBJ2-1, with D unresolved. CDR1 and CDR2 from the germline V gene are SGHAT and FQNNGV. This CDR3 is built from 13 residues. This CDR3 reads CASGINDAYEQFF. CDR3 bases: TGTGCCAGCGGCATAAATGATGCCTATGAACAGTTCTTC. Full variable domain (missing parts from reference TRBV11-2 and TRBJ2-1): EAGVAQSPRYKIIEKRQSVAFWCNPISGHATLYWYQQILGQGPKLLIQFQNNGVVDDSQLPKDRFSAERLKGVDSTLKIQPAKLEDSAVYLCASGINDAYEQFFGPGTRLTVL.

Concerning this clonotype itself: This may come from a read error, since a much larger clone is one base off. The chain employs TRBV12-3 or TRBV12-4 and TRBJ2-3; no clear D. The CDR3 is 12 amino acids. CDR3 residues: CASSPVTDAQYF. The CDR3 region has the DNA TGTGCCAGCAGTCCGGTTACAGATGCGCAGTATTTT.

With respect to this clonotype: A junction boundary mismatches the germline segment, possibly from a read error. The chain joins TRBV6-4 to TRBJ2-3; D is undetermined. Per germline, CDR1 MRHNA and CDR2 SNTAGT. The CDR3 covers 14 residues. The CDR3 protein is CASNESGSTDTHYF. The CDR3 DNA follows: TGTGCCAGCAATGAGAGTGGCAGCACAGATACGCACTATTTT.

The V call is TRBV28, the J call TRBJ2-3, with 9 bases fitting TRBD1. There are 15 residues in the CDR3. From germline, CDR1 is MDHEN and CDR2 SYDVKM. Trimming at V came to 4 bases and at J to 15 bases, leaving 17 bases not matched to a gene. The CDR3 nucleotides are TGTGCCAGCAGTTGGGGACAGGGTGGGACAGATAGGCAATATTTT. Translation: CASSWGQGGTDRQYF.

This clonotype was picked up one time. No conserved phenylalanine or tryptophan is present at the end of the CDR3, so a read error is the likely explanation. The DNA is left out, because the CDR3 cannot be placed on it with certainty; the CDR3 is given as TCRdb lists it. This chain's CDR3 is CASSQGQGGELFL. The rearrangement joins TRBV4-1 to TRBJ2-2. Germline lookup yields CDR1 MGHRA and CDR2 YSYEKL. The CDR3 is 13 amino acids long, termini counted.

V and J are TRBV13 and TRBJ1-1; TRBD1 aligns across 7 bases. The CDR3 totals 15 residues. Germline CDR1 reads PRHDT; CDR2 reads FYEKMQ (reference sequence). Unmatched junction bases numbered 9, after V lost 7 bases and J lost 1 base. The chain's CDR3 is CASTTTQGRNTEAFF. Here the CDR3 DNA reads TGTGCCAGCACAACTACACAGGGGCGGAACACTGAAGCTTTCTTT. The full variable domain, completed using reference TRBV13 and TRBJ1-1, is AAGVIQSPRHLIKEKRETATLKCYPIPRHDTVYWYQQGPGQDPQFLISFYEKMQSDKGSIPDRFSAQQFSDYHSELNMSSLELGDSALYFCASTTTQGRNTEAFFGQGTRLTVV.

About this clonotype itself: One end of the junction does not line up with germline, which may come from a read error. The rearrangement links TRBV10-3 to TRBJ2-2, with D tentatively TRBD1 or TRBD2 (5 bases each). CDR3 size: 14 residues. Germline V CDR1 and CDR2: ENHRY, SYGVKD. This CDR3 reads CAFSESRDDGELFF. CDR3 coding DNA: TGTGCCTTCAGTGAGTCCAGGGACGACGGGGAGCTGTTTTTT.

Notes on this clonotype: The CDR3 end shows no conserved phenylalanine or tryptophan, and so a read error is likely. Because the CDR3's place on the DNA is in doubt, the DNA is left out and the CDR3 is given as listed by TCRdb. The J gene is TRBJ2-2, the V gene TRBV11-2; the table's D call, TRBD2, has no DNA check behind it. The CDR3 extends over 14 residues, inclusive of both ends. Germline CDR1 reads SGHAT; CDR2 reads FQNNGV. The CDR3 loop is CASSLVGGTGELFL.

This rearrangement joins TRBV6-5 to TRBJ2-2, with D hard to call. The CDR3 runs to 15 residues. Germline V gene lookup returns CDR1 MNHEY and CDR2 SVGAGI. V was shortened by 2 bases and J by 9 bases, with 16 bases between the two germline ends. The CDR3 region has the DNA TGTGCCAGCAGTTACGGTGACCTTGTCATCAGGGAGCTGTTTTTT. Residues: CASSYGDLVIRELFF.

In this sample, this clonotype turned up many times. The J gene is TRBJ1-5, the V gene TRBV28, with D unclear. This CDR3 contains 12 residues. V lost 5 bases and J 3 bases, leaving 5 bases between the germline ends. Germline values: CDR1 MDHEN, CDR2 SYDVKM. The DNA of the CDR3 is TGTGCCAGCAGTGCGAACAATCAGCCCCAGCATTTT. Protein: CASSANNQPQHF.